The next 32 T cell receptor beta chains were all read from a single sample in a study of T cell clonality in common variable immunodeficiency. Clones were read by immunoSEQ multiplex PCR, and TCRdb kept only the in-frame ones, dropping some. The repertoire has roughly 70,000 clones, none seen only once; the ten largest take 1.7%. Sequenced input: peripheral blood mononuclear cells. Source of these receptors: a person aged 18 to 70 in good health.

The table lists this clone with many counts. Coverage ceases 3 residues before the CDR3 finishes, and the germline J gene fills in the end. The V call is TRBV19, the J call TRBJ2-7, with 10 bases lining up with TRBD2. Germline CDR1 LNHDA, CDR2 SQIVND (reference sequence). The V gene end was trimmed by 4 bases and the J gene end by 3 bases; junction bases not matched to a gene: 6. The CDR3 extends over 15 amino acids. The CDR3 sequence is CASSRLAGILYEQYF. The covered CDR3 bases are TGTGCCAGTAGTAGACTAGCGGGTATTCTCTACGAG.

This clone was found many times. The read gets to within 3 residues of the CDR3 end, and the germline J gene fills in the rest. This rearrangement joins TRBV19 to TRBJ2-2; 11 nucleotides align to TRBD1. V lost 10 bases, J lost 7 bases, and 5 bases stayed unmatched. Germline V gene sequence: CDR1 LNHDA, CDR2 SQIVND (reference sequence). This CDR3 spans 13 amino acids. CDR3 DNA, as far as it was read: TGTGCCACTAGGGACAGGGGGTTCGGGGAG. Translating gives CATRDRGFGE. The CDR3, in full, reads CATRDRGFGELFF.

At least ten counts were recorded for this clone. The read ends 3 residues before the CDR3 terminus; that terminus is restored from the germline J gene. This chain connects TRBV19 to TRBJ1-2; TRBD1 aligns across 11 bases. Germline V gene lookup returns CDR1 LNHDA and CDR2 SQIVND (reference sequence). The CDR3 spans 16 residues. V trimming: 0 bases; J trimming: 4 bases; junction bases outside the gene matches: 4. The covered CDR3 bases are TGTGCCAGTAGTATAGACCCCGGGACAGGGGGCTATGGC. This encodes CASSIDPGTGGYG. The complete CDR3 reads CASSIDPGTGGYGYTF.

This clone has just a few counts. The read falls 3 residues short of the CDR3 end, and the missing part is taken from the germline J gene. V is TRBV18 and J is TRBJ1-1; 7 bases are a match to TRBD1. This CDR3 has 16 residues. Germline V gene lookup returns CDR1 KGHSH and CDR2 LQKENI. The CDR3 bases that were read are TGTGCCAGCTCACCATTAGGACAGGTCTTGGGAGGTGAG. Residues: CASSPLGQVLGGE. The CDR3 in full is CASSPLGQVLGGEAFF.

This clone was found many times. The read ends 3 residues before the CDR3 terminus; that terminus is restored from the germline J gene. This rearrangement joins TRBV5-1 to TRBJ2-3; TRBD2 agrees at 11 bases. The CDR3 covers 17 residues. The V gene end was trimmed by 4 bases and the J gene end by 5 bases; junction bases not matched to a gene: 12. Germline V gene data show CDR1 as SGHRS and CDR2 as YFSETQ. The sequenced part of the CDR3 DNA is TGCGCCAGCAGCCGGATACTAGCGGGAGAAATGGGAGATACG. Amino acids: CASSRILAGEMGDT. The whole CDR3 sequence reads CASSRILAGEMGDTQYF.

This clone was found many times. From the germline J gene comes the end of the CDR3, since the read stops 3 residues before it. The gene calls are TRBV6-4 and TRBJ1-5; D is undetermined. The CDR3 has 14 residues. Trimming pared 5 bases from V and 4 bases from J, leaving 12 bases between. Germline loops: CDR1 MRHNA, CDR2 SNTAGT. The CDR3 bases that were read are TGTGCCAGCAGTCCCGCGGGGAGTAATCAGCCC. The encoded protein is CASSPAGSNQP. The CDR3 in full is CASSPAGSNQPQHF.

This clone appeared many times. The read falls 3 residues short of the CDR3 end, and the missing part is taken from the germline J gene. The chain has TRBV19 and TRBJ1-2; D might be TRBD1 (6 bases). CDR3 size: 15 residues. V was clipped by 7 bases and J by 2 bases, with 17 bases between them. The V gene's germline CDR1 is LNHDA and CDR2 SQIVND (reference sequence). CDR3 sequence: CASTLLRQGNYGYTF. The CDR3 bases that were read are TGTGCCAGTACCCTTCTCCGCCAGGGGAACTATGGC.

This clone was found many times. The read terminates 3 residues before the CDR3 end, so the remaining end is supplied by the germline J gene. V and J are TRBV10-1 and TRBJ1-1, with 12 bases fitting TRBD1. Per germline, CDR1 WNHNN and CDR2 SYGVQD (reference sequence). Losses at the gene ends were 5 bases for V and 3 bases for J; bases not matched to a gene: 4. The CDR3 is made up of 15 amino acids. The DNA read from the CDR3 is TGCGCCAGCAGTCGGGACAGGGGGCTTTACACTGAA. This sequence encodes CASSRDRGLYTE. The CDR3, in full, reads CASSRDRGLYTEAFF.

This clone was seen repeatedly, ten times or more. The observed sequence ends 3 residues before the CDR3 terminus, with the missing tail filled in from the germline J gene. V gene TRBV5-8 combines with J gene TRBJ1-2, with D unclear. The germline V gene has CDR1 SGHTS and CDR2 YDEGEE. The CDR3 has 15 residues. Between the trimmed V and J ends, which lost 0 bases and 6 bases, there was a span of 15 bases. Partial CDR3 DNA: TGTGCCAGCAGCTTGGAATTGAGAGGGTCGAATGGC. Residues: CASSLELRGSNG. The CDR3 as a whole reads CASSLELRGSNGYTF.

This clone was observed at least ten times. The sequenced fragment ends 3 residues before the CDR3 boundary, so the rest is inferred from the germline J gene. The chain recombines TRBV6-1 with TRBJ1-1; D not certain. Germline loops: CDR1 MNHNS, CDR2 SASEGT. The V gene lost 2 bases and the J gene lost 5 bases, with 21 bases spanning the gap. The CDR3 length is 17 residues. Here the CDR3 reads CASSERRAGGLGTEAFF. The covered CDR3 bases are TGTGCCAGCAGTGAACGGCGGGCGGGTGGCTTGGGGACTGAA.

There are a few counts of this clone. The read ends 3 residues early relative to the CDR3; the germline J gene fills the gap. The chain uses TRBV19 and TRBJ1-6; no clear D. V dropped 5 bases and J dropped 5 bases, with 10 bases sitting between them. CDR3 length: 14 residues. In germline, CDR1 is LNHDA, CDR2 SQIVND (reference sequence). The CDR3 bases that were read are TGTGCCAGTAGTGTAGTTCGGGATAATTCACCC. Translating it yields CASSVVRDNSP. The CDR3 in its entirety is CASSVVRDNSPLHF.

This clone has ten or more counts. The read ends 3 residues before the CDR3 terminus; that terminus is restored from the germline J gene. J is TRBJ2-7 and V is TRBV20-1, with 7 positions matching TRBD2. CDR1 and CDR2 from the germline V gene are DFQATT and SNEGSKA (reference sequence). The junction had 8 bases not matched to a gene; V was cut back by 5 bases and J by 4 bases. The CDR3 is made up of 13 amino acids. The CDR3 sequence: CSAPGTKVYEQYF. Partial CDR3 DNA: TGCAGTGCTCCCGGGACTAAGGTATACGAG.

This clone was seen ten or more times. Sequencing ends 3 residues short of the CDR3 end; the germline J gene provides the rest. This rearrangement joins TRBV10-2 to TRBJ1-2; TRBD1 might be the D (5 bases). CDR3 size: 14 residues. V gave up 2 bases and J gave up 2 bases, with 9 bases separating them. The germline V gene encodes CDR1 WSHSY and CDR2 SAAADI. The CDR3 here is CASSERAGNYGYTF. Incomplete CDR3 DNA: TGCGCCAGCAGTGAGAGGGCAGGGAACTATGGC.

This clone was seen a few times. A much bigger clone sits one base away, suggesting this may be a read error. The CDR3 end is not reached by the read, which stops 3 residues before it; the germline J gene fills it in. The same CDR3 arises from other DNA sequences in this sample as well. This sequence joins TRBV19 and TRBJ2-1, with 11 nucleotides matching TRBD2. CDR3 length equals 16 residues. With 5 bases clipped from V and 4 bases from J, the junction kept 7 bases outside the gene matches. Germline assignment: CDR1 LNHDA and CDR2 SQIVND (reference sequence). The CDR3 protein is CASSPDIAGGYNEQFF. The covered CDR3 bases are TGTGCCAGTAGTCCTGACATAGCGGGAGGGTACAATGAG.

This clone was recorded a few times. The CDR3 goes on 3 residues after the read ends, and that part is filled in from the germline J gene. The gene calls are TRBV7-9 and TRBJ1-6, with D tentatively TRBD1 (6 bases). Trimming cost V 1 base and J 2 bases, with 6 bases left between them. The germline gives CDR1 SEHNR, CDR2 FQNEAQ (reference sequence). The CDR3 length is 15 residues. The DNA read from the CDR3 is TGTGCCAGCAGCTTAGACAGGGCCTATAATTCACCC. Its translation: CASSLDRAYNSP. Given in full, the CDR3 is CASSLDRAYNSPLHF.

This clone was counted many times. The read comes to an end 3 residues before the CDR3 does, leaving the germline J gene to fill in the end. The chain has TRBV11-2 and TRBJ2-5; maybe TRBD1 (6 bases). V shed 4 bases and J shed 0 bases, with 9 bases lying between them. The germline V gene encodes CDR1 SGHAT and CDR2 FQNNGV. CDR3 length: 14 residues. The CDR3 loop is CASSSTGYQETQYF. CDR3 bases read: TGTGCCAGCAGCTCCACAGGGTACCAAGAGACC. The entire variable domain, with the rest obtained from reference TRBV11-2 and TRBJ2-5, is as follows: EAGVAQSPRYKIIEKRQSVAFWCNPISGHATLYWYQQILGQGPKLLIQFQNNGVVDDSQLPKDRFSAERLKGVDSTLKIQPAKLEDSAVYLCASSSTGYQETQYFGPGTRLLVL.

This clone was recorded many times. The sequence runs out 3 residues before the end of the CDR3; the remainder is reconstructed from the germline J gene. The V and J genes are TRBV5-4 and TRBJ1-1, with 7 positions matching TRBD1. The germline CDR1 and CDR2 sequences are SGHNT and YYREEE (reference sequence). This CDR3 comprises 15 residues. V lost 0 bases to trimming and J lost 0 bases; unmatched junction nucleotides: 2. The DNA read from the CDR3 is TGTGCCAGCAGCTTGGCGGGACAGCTGAACACTGAA. Its translation: CASSLAGQLNTE. Given in full, the CDR3 is CASSLAGQLNTEAFF. The full variable domain, its missing parts supplied by reference TRBV5-4 and TRBJ1-1, is ETGVTQSPTHLIKTRGQQVTLRCSSQSGHNTVSWYQQALGQGPQFIFQYYREEENGRGNFPPRFSGLQFPNYSSELNVNALELDDSALYLCASSLAGQLNTEAFFGQGTRLTVV.

This clone was seen at least ten times. The CDR3 is cut off 3 residues early in the read; its end comes from the germline J gene. The chain uses TRBV20-1 and TRBJ2-7, with a possible D match to TRBD2 (6 bases). The CDR3 contains 16 residues. Between the trimmed V and J ends, which lost 3 bases and 0 bases, there was a span of 18 bases. CDR1 and CDR2 (germline): DFQATT, SNEGSKA (reference sequence). The covered CDR3 bases are TGCAGTGCTAGGGGGGGTCCGGGGACCCTCTCCTACGAG. This gives the protein CSARGGPGTLSYE. The CDR3 in full is CSARGGPGTLSYEQYF.

In this sample, this clone turned up many times. The read finishes 3 residues shy of the CDR3 end, and the germline J gene is used to complete it. The chain carries TRBV7-3 and TRBJ2-7, with 7 bases fitting TRBD2. J was trimmed by 3 bases and V by 4 bases; bases with no gene match: 3. The CDR3 is 13 amino acids. Germline V gives CDR1 SGHTA, CDR2 FQGTGA. The CDR3 here is CASSSSGGYEQYF. CDR3 DNA (partial): TGTGCCAGCAGCTCCTCGGGGGGCTACGAG.

This clone was counted ten times or more. The CDR3 end lies 3 residues beyond the end of the read and is filled in from the germline J gene. The V call is TRBV30, the J call TRBJ1-5, with unresolved D. The CDR3 loop spans 13 amino acids. Per germline, CDR1 GTSNPN and CDR2 SVGIG (reference sequence). V was pared by 2 bases and J by 3 bases, with 8 bases between. CDR3 amino acids: CAWSKGFNQPQHF. The CDR3 DNA, read in part, is TGTGCCTGGAGTAAAGGGTTCAATCAGCCC.

This clone was counted at least ten times. The read ends 3 residues early relative to the CDR3; the germline J gene fills the gap. The V call is TRBV15, the J call TRBJ1-4; 9 bases match TRBD1. The J segment lost 8 bases and the V segment lost 2 bases, leaving 9 bases of the junction unmatched. The germline V gene encodes CDR1 LNHNV and CDR2 YYDKDF (reference sequence). This CDR3 region has 16 residues. CDR3 DNA, as far as it was read: TGTGCCACCAGCAGACTTAACAGGGGGCAGGACGAAAAA. This sequence encodes CATSRLNRGQDEK. The full CDR3 protein reads CATSRLNRGQDEKLFF.

As for this clone: The read comes to an end 3 residues before the CDR3 does, leaving the germline J gene to fill in the end. The rearrangement links TRBV7-9 to TRBJ2-4; the D gene is possibly TRBD2 (6 bases). This CDR3 region has 14 residues. Germline V CDR1 and CDR2: SEHNR, FQNEAQ (reference sequence). The sequenced CDR3 bases are TGTGCCAGCAGCCGGGGGACGGATATCTATGGT. This translates into CASSRGTDIYG. The whole CDR3 protein reads CASSRGTDIYGQYF.

This clone showed up many times. The CDR3 end is not reached by the read, which stops 3 residues before it; the germline J gene fills it in. V and J are TRBV5-6 and TRBJ2-5, with D unclear. Trimming took off 2 bases at V and 5 bases at J, with 13 bases between the two ends. There are 14 residues in the CDR3. Germline CDR1 and CDR2: SGHDT and YYEEEE. The CDR3 sequence is CASSFYRPVETQYF. The CDR3 bases that were read are TGTGCCAGCAGCTTCTACCGCCCGGTGGAGACC.

In its sample, this clone was seen many times. Read data end 3 residues before the CDR3 end; the end is taken from the germline J gene. This chain connects TRBV19 to TRBJ1-2; a weak D match, TRBD1 (6 bases). The CDR3 covers 13 residues. Germline CDR1 is LNHDA and CDR2 is SQIVND (reference sequence). V was trimmed by 6 bases and J by 2 bases, leaving 10 bases between them. The CDR3 DNA, read in part, is TGTGCCAGTAGCATACAGGGCAACTATGGC. This sequence encodes CASSIQGNYG. The whole CDR3 sequence reads CASSIQGNYGYTF.

This clone was counted at least ten times. The read gets to within 3 residues of the CDR3 end, and the germline J gene fills in the rest. The chain employs TRBV5-1 and TRBJ1-5; a weak D match, TRBD1 (5 bases). In germline, CDR1 is SGHRS, CDR2 YFSETQ. This CDR3 contains 14 residues. Trimming took off 0 bases at V and 4 bases at J, with 8 bases between the two ends. The DNA read from the CDR3 is TGCGCCAGCAGCTTGGAGTCAGGGAATCAGCCC. Its translation is CASSLESGNQP. The full CDR3 sequence reads CASSLESGNQPQHF.

This clone was found many times. The chain's CDR3 is CATSSYRGPTDTQYF. Incomplete CDR3 DNA: TGTGCCACCAGCAGTTACAGGGGCCCCACAGATACG. This chain connects TRBV15 to TRBJ2-3, with 7 positions matching TRBD1. The CDR3 is cut off 3 residues early in the read; its end comes from the germline J gene. Trimming took 3 bases from V and 2 from J; bases not matched to a gene: 5. CDR3 length: 15 amino acids. In germline, CDR1 is LNHNV, CDR2 YYDKDF (reference sequence).

This clone was observed at least ten times. The observed sequence ends 3 residues before the CDR3 terminus, with the missing tail filled in from the germline J gene. V usage is TRBV10-3 and J usage is TRBJ1-1, with a possible D match to TRBD1 (6 bases). V was shortened by 6 bases and J by 0 bases, with 11 bases between the two germline ends. CDR3 length equals 14 residues. Germline V lookup: CDR1 ENHRY, CDR2 SYGVKD. This chain's CDR3 is CAISRGSVNTEAFF. CDR3 DNA (partial): TGTGCCATCAGCAGGGGCTCGGTGAACACTGAA.

This clone was detected many times. The CDR3 is cut off 3 residues early in the read; its end comes from the germline J gene. The chain joins TRBV19 to TRBJ1-5, with a weak D call TRBD1 (5 bases). The germline V gene encodes CDR1 LNHDA and CDR2 SQIVND (reference sequence). The CDR3 is 17 residues long. Trimming stripped 1 base from V and 2 bases from J, with 15 bases between. The CDR3 DNA, read in part, is TGTGCCAGTAGTATAGGCTCGGGGGAATTGGGCAATCAGCCC. Translation: CASSIGSGELGNQP. The CDR3 as a whole reads CASSIGSGELGNQPQHF.

Many counts were recorded for this clone. Coverage ceases 3 residues before the CDR3 finishes, and the germline J gene fills in the end. This rearrangement joins TRBV7-2 to TRBJ2-1, with TRBD2 matching 10 bases. Germline-derived CDR1 and CDR2 are SGHTA and FQGNSA. Trimming cost V 5 bases and J 6 bases; bases outside gene matches: 7. The CDR3 runs 15 residues. CDR3: CASSPNSGGLNEQFF. The sequenced part of the CDR3 DNA is TGTGCCAGCAGCCCTAATAGCGGGGGGCTCAATGAG.

This clone occurred many times. The read gets to within 3 residues of the CDR3 end, and the germline J gene fills in the rest. V usage is TRBV18 and J usage is TRBJ2-7; the match to TRBD1 covers 9 bases. The trim removed 6 bases at V and 5 bases at J, leaving 8 bases unmatched. The CDR3 loop spans 14 amino acids. CDR1 and CDR2 (germline): KGHSH, LQKENI. CDR3 bases read: TGTGCCAGCTCGGGGAACACAGGGGGCAACGAG. It translates to CASSGNTGGNE. The whole CDR3 sequence reads CASSGNTGGNEQYF.

Many counts were recorded for this clone. The CDR3 goes on 3 residues after the read ends, and that part is filled in from the germline J gene. The chain is built from TRBV30 and TRBJ2-3, with a weak D call TRBD2 (5 bases). In germline, CDR1 is GTSNPN, CDR2 SVGIG (reference sequence). CDR3 length: 13 residues. V dropped 2 bases and J dropped 3 bases, with 9 bases sitting between them. The CDR3 region is CAWSWVATDTQYF. Partial CDR3 DNA: TGTGCCTGGAGTTGGGTAGCGACAGATACG.

This clone appeared many times. With the read ending 3 residues before the CDR3 end, the germline J gene is used to fill in that end. The J gene is TRBJ2-3, the V gene TRBV20-1, with 7 bases lining up with TRBD2. The CDR3 has 13 residues. Germline CDR1 and CDR2: DFQATT and SNEGSKA (reference sequence). V lost 3 bases, J lost 4 bases, and 4 bases stayed unmatched. CDR3 DNA, as far as it was read: TGCAGTGCTAGGCGGGGAGGGGCAGATACG. It translates to CSARRGGADT. The full CDR3 is CSARRGGADTQYF.